This T cell receptor beta chain was sequenced during a study of vaccination and CD4 T cells after COVID-19. The treatment: roughly 11-day PBMC culture with coronavirus spike peptide pools or control peptides (ViraFEST assay). Trimming at V came to 0 bases and at J to 0 bases, leaving 8 bases not matched to a gene. The CDR3 has 18 amino acids. Germline values: CDR1 SGHTA, CDR2 FQGNSA. As concerns this clonotype: Its matching antigen is unknown.

Cultured CD4+ T cells had their DNA profiled by the Oncomine TCR Beta short-read assay. One entry per CDR3 protein results from TCRdb running MiXCR on the PCR reads. The table lists under 25,000 distinct CDR3 sequences, about 40% of them singletons. The TCR was taken from a human donor who had recovered from COVID-19. The chain uses TRBV7-2 and TRBJ1-3; 7 nucleotides line up with TRBD1. The sample was CD4+ T cells from blood, cultured in vitro, taken before SARS-CoV-2 vaccination. The CDR3 coding sequence is TGTGCCAGCAGCTTAGCTCGGGCAGGGGGAAGCTCTGGAAACACCATATATTTT. The encoded protein is CASSLARAGGSSGNTIYF.